Listed here are 12 T cell receptor beta chains from one sample, sequenced in a study of blood T cell repertoires in COVID-19. Sequencing used immunoSEQ multiplex PCR; TCRdb keeps in-frame clones, though not all of them. This table holds about 120,000 clones, around 80% found once. The sample comprised peripheral blood. All receptors come from a man aged 25 to 40 with COVID-19, enrolled during active disease.

This clone was counted only a few times. V and J are TRBV23-1 and TRBJ2-7; 9 nucleotides align to TRBD1. TRBV23-1 is assigned to the ORF class and has an uncertain function. The junction had 10 bases not matched to a gene; V was cut back by 2 bases and J by 2 bases. The CDR3 extends over 17 amino acids. The CDR3: CASSQGDRAETTYEQYF. The CDR3 bases are TGCGCCAGCAGTCAAGGGGACAGGGCGGAGACAACCTACGAGCAGTACTTC.

The V call is TRBV7-3, the J call TRBJ1-3; tentatively, D is TRBD1 (5 bases). Deletions cut 1 base from V and 3 bases from J, with 10 bases between. This CDR3 spans 15 amino acids. The germline CDR1 and CDR2 sequences are SGHTA and FQGTGA. The CDR3 region is CASSLNAGVGNTIYF. The CDR3, as DNA: TGTGCCAGCAGCTTAAATGCGGGGGTTGGAAACACCATATATTTT.

The J gene is TRBJ2-7, the V gene TRBV18; possible D gene TRBD2, 5 bases. There are 15 residues in the CDR3. V lost 3 bases and J lost 2, with 14 bases in between. In germline, CDR1 is KGHSH, CDR2 LQKENI. The CDR3 is CASSPENGNAYEQYF. The CDR3 nucleotides are TGTGCCAGCTCACCTGAGAACGGGAATGCCTACGAGCAGTACTTC.

V gene TRBV5-4 combines with J gene TRBJ1-3, with a possible D match to TRBD1 (5 bases). Germline CDR1 and CDR2: SGHNT and YYREEE (reference sequence). V lost 0 bases to trimming and J lost 1 base, with 14 bases between them. The CDR3 contains 17 residues. This CDR3 reads CASSLGGRSFSGNTIYF. The CDR3 region has the DNA TGTGCCAGCAGCTTGGGGGGCAGGAGTTTTTCTGGAAACACCATATATTTT.

The CDR3 nucleotides are TGTGCCAGCAGCTTAGTTTCACAGGGAATAGAGACCCAGTACTTC. It encodes CASSLVSQGIETQYF. The chain employs TRBV11-3 and TRBJ2-5; perhaps TRBD1 as D (6 bases). The germline V gene has CDR1 SGHNT and CDR2 YENEEA. This CDR3 has 15 amino acids. Trimming removed 1 base from V and 4 bases from J, with 13 bases in between.

The chain couples TRBV5-1 to TRBJ2-7; weak D call: TRBD1 (6 bases). Trimming cost V 0 bases and J 1 base, with 11 bases left between them. CDR1 and CDR2 from the germline V gene are SGHRS and YFSETQ. The CDR3 is 15 residues long. The CDR3 sequence: CASSLAQGISYEQYF. CDR3 sequence (DNA): TGCGCCAGCAGCTTGGCCCAGGGGATTTCCTACGAGCAGTACTTC.

DNA for the CDR3: TGTGCCAGCAGCGTAGGGTCTCAGGTGGGCACTGAAGCTTTCTTT. As protein: CASSVGSQVGTEAFF. The chain combines TRBV9 with TRBJ1-1; no clear D gene. The V end was cut by 0 bases, the J end by 4 bases, with 13 bases between. Germline values: CDR1 SGDLS, CDR2 YYNGEE. There are 15 residues in the CDR3.

The J gene is TRBJ1-6, the V gene TRBV27; 10 bases are shared with TRBD1. The germline V gene encodes CDR1 MNHEY and CDR2 SMNVEV (reference sequence). The trim removed 10 bases at V and 8 bases at J, leaving 8 bases unmatched. The CDR3 totals 14 residues. The DNA of the CDR3 is TGTGCCACCCGGACAGGGGGGGCTTATTCACCCCTCCACTTT. Amino acids: CATRTGGAYSPLHF.

This clone has more than one count but fewer than ten. The chain carries TRBV7-8 and TRBJ2-2; 9 bases are shared with TRBD2. This CDR3 spans 15 amino acids. The J segment lost 3 bases and the V segment lost 2 bases, leaving 1 base of the junction unmatched. CDR1 is SGHVS, CDR2 FQNEAQ, per germline. The CDR3: CASSLIAGDTGELFF. The CDR3 DNA is TGTGCCAGCAGCTTAATAGCGGGGGACACCGGGGAGCTGTTTTTT.

V and J are TRBV4-3 and TRBJ1-4; D gene ambiguous. The ends were cut back, 1 base at V and 8 bases at J, with 11 bases in the middle. This CDR3 spans 14 amino acids. In germline, CDR1 is LGHNA, CDR2 YSLEER. For the CDR3, the DNA is TGCGCCAGCAGCCAAGGAGGGCCTGACGAAAAACTGTTTTTT. Translating gives CASSQGGPDEKLFF.

The chain links TRBV9 to TRBJ1-5; TRBD1 matches 9 bases. The germline V gene has CDR1 SGDLS and CDR2 YYNGEE. There are 14 residues in the CDR3. V was pared by 3 bases and J by 5 bases, with 3 bases of the junction left unmatched. As DNA, the CDR3 is TGTGCCAGCAGCGCCGACAGGGGGTATCAGCCCCAGCATTTT. The encoded protein is CASSADRGYQPQHF.

The chain joins TRBV24-1 to TRBJ2-7, with D unresolved. Trimming removed 4 bases from V and 0 bases from J, with 15 bases in between. The CDR3 totals 16 residues. Germline V CDR1 and CDR2: KGHDR, SFDVKD. The CDR3 is CATSEGGYRLSYEQYF. The CDR3 DNA reads TGTGCCACCAGTGAAGGCGGATACCGACTCTCCTACGAGCAGTACTTC.